Listed below are T cell receptor beta chains from one sample, sequenced in a study of a mutant IDH1 vaccine in newly diagnosed glioma. The antigens for these receptors are not known. TCRdb's copy holds only in-frame clones and misses some; the assay was immunoSEQ multiplex PCR. This table holds around 30,000 clones, 80% to 85% found once. The sequencing used PBMCs, collected from a glioma patient whose treatment included an IDH1 peptide vaccine. The receptors originated from a woman in her late teens or twenties with glioma. Each CDR3 is given with its conserved first and last residue. The order of the fields is D gene, V gene, clone size, J gene, CDR3 protein, CDR3 DNA. A D gene is named only where the DNA matches it firmly. Size tells how often a clone was seen (once, few, many) or the class of an expanded clone, and some rows leave it out.

>NA|TRBV6-1|few|TRBJ2-7
CASNEYEQYF
TGTGCCAGCAATGAGTACGAGCAGTACTTC
>TRBD1|TRBV28|NA|TRBJ1-3
CASSLPTGTDRGNTIYF
TGTGCCAGCAGTTTACCGACAGGGACGGATCGTGGAAACACCATATATTTT
>NA|TRBV30|NA|TRBJ2-2
CAWRYRITGELFF
TGTGCCTGGAGATACAGAATAACCGGGGAGCTGTTTTTT
>NA|TRBV19|NA|TRBJ1-1
CASTLGREAFF
TGTGCCAGTACTTTGGGCAGGGAAGCTTTCTTT
>TRBD1|TRBV6-5|NA|TRBJ2-7
CASSFLRTGFYEQYF
TGTGCCAGCAGTTTCCTAAGGACAGGTTTCTACGAGCAGTACTTC
>TRBD2|TRBV5-1|NA|TRBJ2-1
CASSPLAQGLAGGEQFF
TGCGCCAGCAGCCCTCTCGCCCAGGGACTAGCGGGGGGTGAGCAGTTCTTC
>NA|TRBV11-3|NA|TRBJ1-6
CASSLGQNSPLHF
TGTGCCAGCAGCTTAGGACAGAATTCACCCCTCCACTTT
>TRBD2|TRBV18|NA|TRBJ2-1
CASSPPGLAGEVSFF
TGTGCCAGCTCACCACCGGGACTAGCGGGTGAGGTATCGTTCTTC
>NA|TRBV5-1|once|TRBJ2-1
CASSYAGTSSYNEQFF
TGCGCCAGCAGCTACGCCGGGACAAGTAGCTACAATGAGCAGTTCTTC
>NA|TRBV20-1|NA|TRBJ1-4
CSARIMDSWFF
TGCAGTGCTAGAATTATGGACAGTTGGTTTTTT
>NA|TRBV7-9|once|TRBJ2-7
CASSLGAGAGEQYF
TGTGCCAGCAGCTTAGGGGCAGGGGCGGGGGAGCAGTACTTC
>NA|TRBV5-6|NA|TRBJ2-6
CASSPGLDSGANVLTF
TGTGCCAGCAGCCCTGGACTTGATTCTGGGGCCAACGTCCTGACTTTC
>NA|TRBV29-1|NA|TRBJ2-7
CSVVRTDSYEQYF
TGCAGCGTTGTCAGGACAGACTCCTACGAGCAGTACTTC
>TRBD1|TRBV29-1|NA|TRBJ2-7
CSVYGQGASTEQYF
TGCAGCGTGTACGGACAGGGGGCTTCCACTGAGCAGTACTTC
>TRBD1|TRBV28|NA|TRBJ1-5
CASSWDRENQPQHF
TGTGCCAGCAGCTGGGACAGGGAGAATCAGCCCCAGCATTTT
>TRBD1|TRBV5-8|NA|TRBJ2-1
CASLQGGTDNEQFF
TGTGCCAGCTTACAGGGGGGCACCGACAATGAGCAGTTCTTC
>NA|TRBV14|NA|TRBJ2-3
CASSQGSTGSYSTDTQYF
TGTGCCAGCAGCCAAGGCTCTACAGGGTCGTATAGCACAGATACGCAGTATTTT
>NA|TRBV28|NA|TRBJ1-1
CASKTLGTEAFF
TGTGCCAGCAAAACCCTGGGGACTGAAGCTTTCTTT
>TRBD1|TRBV19|NA|TRBJ1-6
CASSQPNRGQTTPLHF
TGTGCCAGTAGCCAACCAAACAGGGGGCAAACGACGCCCCTCCACTTT
>TRBD2|TRBV5-6|NA|TRBJ2-2
CASSSSGGANTGELFF
TGTGCCAGCAGCTCAAGCGGGGGGGCGAACACCGGGGAGCTGTTTTTT
>NA|TRBV6-5|NA|TRBJ1-1
CASSQPGGMNTEAFF
TGTGCCAGCAGTCAACCTGGGGGGATGAACACTGAAGCTTTCTTT
>TRBD1|TRBV15|NA|TRBJ1-5
CATSTIQGGIQPQHF
TGTGCCACCAGCACAATACAGGGGGGGATTCAGCCCCAGCATTTT
>TRBD1|TRBV18|NA|TRBJ1-2
CASSPLTSGQGSGYTF
TGTGCCAGCTCACCACTTACTTCGGGACAGGGCAGTGGCTACACCTTC
>NA|TRBV11-3|NA|TRBJ1-5
CASSLTRLTAQHF
TGTGCCAGCAGCTTGACCCGGCTGACCGCCCAGCATTTT
>NA|TRBV7-9|few|TRBJ1-2
CASSQSGDYGYTF
TGTGCCAGTTCGCAGTCGGGGGACTATGGCTACACCTTC
>TRBD1|TRBV4-3|NA|TRBJ1-4
CASSQDLGQGLGKLFF
TGCGCCAGCAGCCAAGATCTGGGACAGGGATTAGGAAAACTGTTTTTT
>NA|TRBV11-2|NA|TRBJ2-7
CASSLDRGLYAQYF
TGTGCCAGCAGCTTAGACAGGGGACTCTACGCGCAGTACTTC
>TRBD1|TRBV13|NA|TRBJ1-2
CASSLGQGDSYGYTF
TGTGCCAGCAGCTTAGGCCAGGGGGACAGCTATGGCTACACCTTC
>NA|TRBV15|once|TRBJ1-4
CATRLTPNEKLFF
TGTGCCACCAGATTGACACCGAATGAAAAACTGTTTTTT
>TRBD2|TRBV4-2|NA|TRBJ2-2
CASSQERLAENTGELFF
TGTGCCAGCAGCCAAGAGAGACTAGCGGAGAACACCGGGGAGCTGTTTTTT
>NA|TRBV9|NA|TRBJ2-2
CASSAYSGTSSGELFF
TGTGCCAGCAGCGCTTACTCCGGGACCTCCTCTGGGGAGCTGTTTTTT
>TRBD1|TRBV9|NA|TRBJ2-7
CASSVTGTGTSEQYF
TGTGCCAGCAGCGTGACCGGGACAGGTACTTCCGAGCAGTACTTC
>NA|TRBV25-1|NA|TRBJ2-5
CASSADLQETQYF
TGTGCCAGCAGTGCGGACCTCCAAGAGACCCAGTACTTC
>NA|TRBV29-1|NA|TRBJ1-1
CSVRGGVNTEAFF
TGCAGCGTTCGAGGGGGGGTGAACACTGAAGCTTTCTTT
>TRBD1|TRBV10-3|NA|TRBJ1-2
CAISRGQGASDGYTF
TGTGCCATCAGCCGAGGACAGGGGGCATCGGATGGCTACACCTTC
>NA|TRBV13|NA|TRBJ1-1
CASSSRPRAAFF
TGTGCCAGCAGCTCCCGCCCCCGAGCGGCTTTCTTT
>TRBD1|TRBV19|NA|TRBJ2-2
CASSLRQGAGELFF
TGTGCCAGTAGTCTCCGACAGGGCGCCGGGGAGCTGTTTTTT
>NA|TRBV4-2|NA|TRBJ1-2
CASSQEGSWAGYTF
TGTGCCAGCAGCCAAGAGGGCTCCTGGGCTGGCTACACCTTC
>NA|TRBV9|NA|TRBJ1-2
CASSEVLRPREAYSNYGYTF
TGTGCCAGCAGCGAGGTGCTGAGGCCCAGAGAGGCTTACTCTAACTATGGCTACACCTTC